The entry below gives a single T cell receptor beta chain sequence along with its context. This may be a read error: a much more frequent sequence differs by one nucleotide. The V gene's germline CDR1 is SGHRS and CDR2 YFSETQ. CDR3 length equals 14 residues. TCRdb redid the calling of the RT-PCR reads with MiXCR, one entry per CDR3 protein. This table holds some 21,000 distinct CDR3 sequences, around 28% found once. The sample comes from a study of patients and donors after allogeneic stem cell transplantation. The chain carries TRBV5-1 and TRBJ1-5; the D gene is possibly TRBD1 (5 bases). The sequencing input was blood, either unsorted or a sorted T cell fraction (not recorded which). This receptor was obtained from a human donor who was either an allogeneic HSCT recipient or a stem cell or donor lymphocyte infusion donor (not recorded which). It is not recorded whose cells these are; they may come from a transplant donor. CDR3 sequence (DNA): TGCGCCAGCAGAGCAGGGATTAGCAATCATCCCCAGCATTTT. It encodes CASRAGISNHPQHF.